Each of the 16 T cell receptor beta chains below was sequenced from the same sample in a study of blood T cell repertoires in COVID-19. Produced via immunoSEQ multiplex PCR; TCRdb's table is partial and in-frame only. Of over 250,000 clones listed, around nine tenths were seen once; the top ten hold 2.6%. The sample consisted of PBMCs or T cells enriched from blood (not recorded which). The source is a man aged 55 to 69 who had recovered from COVID-19.

The chain joins TRBV11-2 to TRBJ2-3, with D possibly TRBD2 on 7 matching bases. The ends were cut back, 0 bases at V and 0 bases at J, with 13 bases in the middle. Germline V gives CDR1 SGHAT, CDR2 FQNNGV. The CDR3 extends over 17 amino acids. CDR3 loop: CASSLEGAGASTDTQYF. In DNA form, the CDR3 reads TGTGCCAGCAGCTTAGAGGGGGCGGGGGCTAGCACAGATACGCAGTATTTT.

This clone was counted only a few times. The chain employs TRBV6-1 and TRBJ2-3; no reliable D call. The V end lost 3 bases, the J end lost 4 bases, and 8 bases lay between the germline ends. Germline values: CDR1 MNHNS, CDR2 SASEGT. CDR3 length: 13 residues. The CDR3 sequence: CASSETQSDTQYF. Here the CDR3 DNA reads TGTGCCAGCAGTGAGACACAATCAGATACGCAGTATTTT.

The gene calls are TRBV29-1 and TRBJ1-1, with 7 bases identical to TRBD1. CDR1 and CDR2 (germline): SQVTM, ANQGSEA. The CDR3 extends over 14 amino acids. The ends lost 7 bases at V and 1 base at J; junction bases unmatched: 9. As DNA, the CDR3 is TGCAGCGCGCGGGGGACAGCTCGGAACACTGAAGCTTTCTTT. Translating it yields CSARGTARNTEAFF.

V usage is TRBV30 and J usage is TRBJ1-3; D unresolved. The CDR3 has 11 amino acids. Per the germline V gene, CDR1 is GTSNPN and CDR2 is SVGIG (reference sequence). Trimming pared 4 bases from V and 9 bases from J, leaving 10 bases between. The DNA for the CDR3 is TGTGCCTGGATGCCCGGTTCCACCATATATTTT. Amino acids: CAWMPGSTIYF.

This chain joins TRBV4-1 and TRBJ2-3; 9 nucleotides align to TRBD2. The germline V gene encodes CDR1 MGHRA and CDR2 YSYEKL. J gave up 2 bases and V 4 bases, and 7 bases lay outside the gene matches. The length of the CDR3 is 16 residues. The chain's CDR3 is CASSPMGLAYTDTQYF. For the CDR3, the DNA is TGCGCCAGCAGCCCGATGGGACTAGCCTACACAGATACGCAGTATTTT.

V usage is TRBV5-1 and J usage is TRBJ1-5; possible D gene TRBD1, 6 bases. CDR3 length: 16 amino acids. Germline assignment: CDR1 SGHRS and CDR2 YFSETQ. Trimming left V 4 bases short and J 4 bases short, with 18 bases between. The CDR3 sequence: CASSPGVLEANQPQHF. The CDR3 nucleotides read TGCGCCAGCAGCCCAGGGGTCCTCGAAGCAAATCAGCCCCAGCATTTT.

The rearrangement uses TRBV6-2 or TRBV6-3 and TRBJ1-5; the D gene is possibly TRBD1 (5 bases). Per germline, CDR1 MNHEY and CDR2 SVGEGT. This CDR3 has 14 amino acids. V gave up 5 bases and J gave up 4 bases, with 12 bases separating them. The chain's CDR3 is CASSKSGSNQPQHF. The DNA of the CDR3 is TGTGCCAGCAGTAAATCAGGGTCAAATCAGCCCCAGCATTTT.

The chain recombines TRBV5-8 with TRBJ1-2, with D possibly being TRBD1 (6 bases). The germline V gene has CDR1 SGHTS and CDR2 YDEGEE. Deletions cut 2 bases from V and 4 bases from J, with 15 bases between. This CDR3 has 15 residues. CDR3 bases: TGTGCCAGCAGCTTTTCGCCAGGGGCCAGCTATGGCTACACCTTC. Protein product: CASSFSPGASYGYTF.

The gene calls are TRBV2 and TRBJ2-7; D might be TRBD1 (7 bases). CDR1 and CDR2 from the germline V gene are SNHLY and FYNNEI. The V end lost 4 bases, the J end lost 6 bases, and 16 bases lay between the germline ends. The CDR3 extends over 14 amino acids. The chain's CDR3 is CASSVRQGGREQYF. The CDR3 bases are TGTGCCAGCAGTGTTAGACAGGGAGGTCGCGAGCAGTACTTC.

This chain connects TRBV4-3 to TRBJ2-2; a weak D match, TRBD1 (6 bases). The CDR3 runs to 16 residues. Germline V CDR1 and CDR2: LGHNA, YSLEER. The V end lost 1 base, the J end lost 11 bases, and 20 bases lay between the germline ends. CDR3 amino acids: CASSQVTGSFALELFF. CDR3 nucleotide sequence: TGCGCCAGCAGCCAAGTGACAGGCTCCTTCGCCCTTGAGCTGTTTTTT.

The J gene is TRBJ2-2, the V gene TRBV28; 10 positions match TRBD1. This CDR3 region has 15 residues. With V trimmed by 6 bases and J by 5 bases, 6 bases remained unmatched. The germline CDR1 and CDR2 sequences are MDHEN and SYDVKM. CDR3 in DNA: TGTGCCAGCAGGACAGGGGGCGCATTTACCGGGGAGCTGTTTTTT. It translates to CASRTGGAFTGELFF.

The rearrangement links TRBV12-3 or TRBV12-4 to TRBJ2-1, with 9 positions matching TRBD2. The CDR3 covers 13 residues. Trimming cost V 6 bases and J 9 bases; bases outside gene matches: 6. As DNA, the CDR3 is TGTGCCAGCAGAACCGGGACTAGCATTGAGCAGTTCTTC. This sequence encodes CASRTGTSIEQFF.

The chain links TRBV7-9 to TRBJ1-4; D call uncertain. The germline V gene has CDR1 SEHNR and CDR2 FQNEAQ (reference sequence). The CDR3 loop spans 14 amino acids. Trimming shortened V by 5 bases and J by 7 bases, and 14 bases separated the two germline ends. The DNA for the CDR3 is TGTGCCAGCAGCCCTCCAGAGGAGGCTGAAAAACTGTTTTTT. It yields the protein CASSPPEEAEKLFF. Full variable domain (remainder filled in from reference TRBV7-9 and TRBJ1-4): DTGVSQNPRHKITKRGQNVTFRCDPISEHNRLYWYRQTLGQGPEFLTYFQNEAQLEKSRLLSDRFSAERPKGSFSTLEIQRTEQGDSAMYLCASSPPEEAEKLFFGSGTQLSVL.

V usage is TRBV18 and J usage is TRBJ2-3; perhaps TRBD1 as D (6 bases). This CDR3 has 13 residues. Trimming stripped 3 bases from V and 4 bases from J, with 8 bases between. CDR1 and CDR2 (germline): KGHSH, LQKENI. The CDR3 region is CASSPAGADTQYF. The CDR3 bases are TGTGCCAGCTCACCGGCAGGGGCAGATACGCAGTATTTT.

In this sample, this clone turned up once. The V and J genes are TRBV7-9 and TRBJ2-1, with 10 positions matching TRBD2. The germline V gene has CDR1 SEHNR and CDR2 FQNEAQ (reference sequence). Trimming cost V 5 bases and J 5 bases; bases outside gene matches: 9. The CDR3 sequence is 16 residues long. Written as DNA, the CDR3 is TGTGCCAGCAGCCCCGTTGCTAGCGGGGGCCACAATGAGCAGTTCTTC. Amino acid sequence: CASSPVASGGHNEQFF.

V is TRBV9 and J is TRBJ2-2, with 10 bases matching TRBD2. The length of the CDR3 is 16 residues. V dropped 2 bases and J dropped 6; count of bases not matched to a gene: 7. Germline V CDR1 and CDR2: SGDLS, YYNGEE. CDR3 nucleotide sequence: TGTGCCAGCAGCGTGGGTGGGACTAGCGTCTCCGGGGAGCTGTTTTTT. Translated: CASSVGGTSVSGELFF.